Described below is a single TCR beta chain sequence and its context. The CDR3 extends over 15 amino acids. Germline V CDR1 and CDR2: MNHEY, SVGAGI. V lost 4 bases to trimming and J lost 3 bases; unmatched junction nucleotides: 6. The method was immunoSEQ multiplex PCR; TCRdb's version includes in-frame clones alone and lacks a portion of them. The sample lists about 250,000 clones; around 82% were seen once. The sample belongs to a study of blood T cell repertoires in COVID-19. The J gene is TRBJ2-7, the V gene TRBV6-5; 10 positions agree with TRBD2. This clonotype was sampled from a human donor with COVID-19, enrolled during active disease. The donor label of this sample is uncertain. Specimen: peripheral blood. The CDR3 reads CASSSFSGRIYEQYF. The DNA of the CDR3 is TGTGCCAGCAGTTCCTTTAGCGGGAGGATCTACGAGCAGTACTTC.